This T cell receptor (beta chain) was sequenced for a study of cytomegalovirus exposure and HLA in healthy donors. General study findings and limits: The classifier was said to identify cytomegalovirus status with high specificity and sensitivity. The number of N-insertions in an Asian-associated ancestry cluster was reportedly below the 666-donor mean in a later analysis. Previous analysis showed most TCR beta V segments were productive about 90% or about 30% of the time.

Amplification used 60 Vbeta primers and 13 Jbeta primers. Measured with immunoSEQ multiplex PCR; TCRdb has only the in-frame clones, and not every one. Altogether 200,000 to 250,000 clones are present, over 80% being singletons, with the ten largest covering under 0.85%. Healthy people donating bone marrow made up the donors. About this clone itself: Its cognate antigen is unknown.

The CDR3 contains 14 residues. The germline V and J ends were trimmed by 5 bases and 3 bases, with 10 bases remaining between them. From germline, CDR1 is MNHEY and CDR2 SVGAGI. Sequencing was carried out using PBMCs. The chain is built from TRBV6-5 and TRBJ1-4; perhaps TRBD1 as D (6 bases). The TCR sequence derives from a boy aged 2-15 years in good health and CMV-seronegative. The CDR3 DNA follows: TGTGCCAGCAGTACAGGGACGCCTAATGAAAAACTGTTTTTT. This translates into CASSTGTPNEKLFF.